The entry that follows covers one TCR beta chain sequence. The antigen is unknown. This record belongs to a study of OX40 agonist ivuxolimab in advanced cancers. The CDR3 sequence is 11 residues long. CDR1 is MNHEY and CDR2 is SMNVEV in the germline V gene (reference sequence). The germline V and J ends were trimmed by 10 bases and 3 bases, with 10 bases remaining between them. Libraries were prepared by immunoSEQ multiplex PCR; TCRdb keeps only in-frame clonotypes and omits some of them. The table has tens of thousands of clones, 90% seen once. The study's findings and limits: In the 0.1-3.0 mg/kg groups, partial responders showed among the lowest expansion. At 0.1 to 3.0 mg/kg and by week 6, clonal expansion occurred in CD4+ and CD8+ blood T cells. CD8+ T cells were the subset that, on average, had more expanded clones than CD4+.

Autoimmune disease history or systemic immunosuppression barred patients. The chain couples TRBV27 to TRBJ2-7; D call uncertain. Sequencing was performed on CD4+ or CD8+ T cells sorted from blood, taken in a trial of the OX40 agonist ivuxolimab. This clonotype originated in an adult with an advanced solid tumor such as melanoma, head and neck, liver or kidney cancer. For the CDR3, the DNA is TGTGCCACATGGTGGGGCTACGAGCAGTACTTC. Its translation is CATWWGYEQYF.